Detailed here is one T cell receptor beta chain. Antigen: not known. The data are from a study of cytomegalovirus exposure and HLA in healthy donors. Notes on the study in general: The authors later found HLA-associated TCR beta chains more clonally expanded than equally common others.

Vbeta (60) and Jbeta (13) primers were used in the PCR. TCRdb's copy holds only in-frame clones and misses some; the assay was immunoSEQ multiplex PCR. The data show some 150,000 clones, with approximately 82% seen just once and 1.4% to 1.5% held by the top ten. Deletions cut 7 bases from V and 0 bases from J, with 14 bases between. CDR1 and CDR2 (germline): LNHDA, SQIVND (reference sequence). There are 15 residues in the CDR3. The sequenced sample was PBMCs. The clonotype originates from a man aged 25-40 years in good health and CMV-seropositive. The chain recombines TRBV19 with TRBJ2-3; a possible D gene is TRBD2 (6 bases). The CDR3 DNA sequence: TGTGCCAGTACGGCAACCGGGACTAGCACAGATACGCAGTATTTT. The encoded protein is CASTATGTSTDTQYF. The entire variable domain, with the rest obtained from reference TRBV19 and TRBJ2-3, is as follows: DGGITQSPKYLFRKEGQNVTLSCEQNLNHDAMYWYRQDPGQGLRLIYYSQIVNDFQKGDIAEGYSVSREKKESFPLTVTSAQKNPTAFYLCASTATGTSTDTQYFGPGTRLTVL.